One and the same sample provided the 8 T cell receptor beta chains below, sequenced in a study of T cell repertoires in cytomegalovirus infection (dated by TCRdb to about 2019). The sequencing machine was an Illumina HiSeq 1500. Using fastp at Q25 and MiXCR, TCRdb reprocessed the public reads and kept productive beta chains. Rows matching on CDR3 protein sequence are summarized as one entry with the most common DNA and genes. The sample data list over 300,000 distinct CDR3 sequences, and over 7.5% of these were observed just once. The ten largest clones add up to 3.5% to 4.5% of the sample. The sequencing input was PBMCs. These receptors came from a human donor in good health (CMV status not recorded). Some clones in this sample may be carry-over from other donors' samples.

The chain recombines TRBV7-2 with TRBJ1-2; no definite D call. The CDR3 runs to 12 residues. The V gene's germline CDR1 is SGHTA and CDR2 FQGNSA. Trimming left V 1 base short and J 10 bases short, with 10 bases between. The CDR3 nucleotides read TGTGCCAGCAGCTTAGGGTGGATGGACTACACCTTC. Residues: CASSLGWMDYTF.

This clonotype was detected ten times or more. The genes are TRBV7-2 and TRBJ2-5; 11 nucleotides match TRBD2. This CDR3 has 14 residues. Trimming removed 5 bases from V and 4 bases from J; junction bases left unmatched: 3. CDR1 and CDR2 from the germline V gene are SGHTA and FQGNSA. CDR3 in amino acids: CASSISGRAETQYF. Here the CDR3 DNA reads TGTGCCAGCAGCATTAGCGGGAGGGCAGAGACCCAGTACTTC.

This chain connects TRBV19 to TRBJ2-1, with D possibly TRBD1 on 5 matching bases. The CDR3 totals 13 residues. Germline CDR1 LNHDA, CDR2 SQIVND (reference sequence). The germline V and J ends were trimmed by 4 bases and 6 bases, with 10 bases remaining between them. CDR3 residues: CASSTLGANEQFF. CDR3 sequence (DNA): TGTGCCAGTAGTACACTTGGGGCCAATGAGCAGTTCTTC.

This clonotype was picked up many times. This rearrangement joins TRBV19 to TRBJ2-3; D possibly corresponds to TRBD2 (5 bases). Trimming shortened V by 1 base and J by 2 bases, and 10 bases separated the two germline ends. Germline CDR1 is LNHDA and CDR2 is SQIVND (reference sequence). The CDR3 sequence is 15 residues long. CDR3 in DNA: TGTGCCAGTAGTATAGGGGAGCGGAACACAGATACGCAGTATTTT. This codes for CASSIGERNTDTQYF.

The table lists this clonotype with a few counts. The V and J genes are TRBV7-9 and TRBJ1-2, with no clear D. Deletions cut 0 bases from V and 4 bases from J, with 9 bases between. This CDR3 has 14 residues. CDR1 SEHNR and CDR2 FQNEAQ come from the germline V gene (reference sequence). For the CDR3, the DNA is TGTGCCAGCAGCTTAGCCCTAGCTGCCTATGGCTACACCTTC. Protein product: CASSLALAAYGYTF.

This clonotype was detected only a few times. The chain recombines TRBV5-4 with TRBJ2-3; 7 bases map to TRBD2. With V trimmed by 6 bases and J by 0 bases, 4 bases remained unmatched. This CDR3 has 14 residues. The germline CDR1 and CDR2 sequences are SGHNT and YYREEE (reference sequence). The CDR3 DNA follows: TGTGCCAGCACCCCTAGCGGCAGCACAGATACGCAGTATTTT. Its translation: CASTPSGSTDTQYF.

The gene calls are TRBV7-3 and TRBJ1-1, with 9 positions matching TRBD1. This CDR3 is 14 amino acids long. V lost 7 bases to trimming and J lost 1 base; unmatched junction nucleotides: 4. Germline CDR1 is SGHTA and CDR2 is FQGTGA. The CDR3 sequence: CASNRGQGNTEAFF. As DNA, the CDR3 is TGTGCCAGCAACAGGGGACAGGGGAACACTGAAGCTTTCTTT.

In regard to this clonotype: Given a much more abundant clone one base away, this may be a read error. Since the CDR3 does not end with the conserved phenylalanine or tryptophan, this likely comes from a read error. This rearrangement joins TRBV7-2 to TRBJ1-3, with TRBD1 as a possible D gene (5 bases). CDR3 size: 16 residues. Trimming left V 5 bases short and J 1 base short, with 15 bases between. CDR1 and CDR2 from the germline V gene are SGHTA and FQGNSA. The CDR3 bases are TGTGCCAGCAGCGTATCGGGGCGACGGTCTGGAAACACCATATATTAT. Translating gives CASSVSGRRSGNTIYY.